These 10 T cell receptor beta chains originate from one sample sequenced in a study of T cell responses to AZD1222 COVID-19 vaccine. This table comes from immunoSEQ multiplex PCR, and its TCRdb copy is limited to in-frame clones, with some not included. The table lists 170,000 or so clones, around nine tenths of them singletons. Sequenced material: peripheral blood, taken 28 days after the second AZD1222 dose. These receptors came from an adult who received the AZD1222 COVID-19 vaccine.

CDR3 DNA: TGTGCCAGTAGTGGACTAGCGGGGGACCAAGAGACCCAGTACTTC. Its translation is CASSGLAGDQETQYF. This sequence joins TRBV19 and TRBJ2-5; 13 bases fit TRBD2. Trimming at V came to 5 bases and at J to 0 bases, leaving 0 bases not matched to a gene. The V gene's germline CDR1 is LNHDA and CDR2 SQIVND (reference sequence). There are 15 residues in the CDR3. The full variable domain, in which reference TRBV19 and TRBJ2-5 provide the parts outside the CDR3, is DGGITQSPKYLFRKEGQNVTLSCEQNLNHDAMYWYRQDPGQGLRLIYYSQIVNDFQKGDIAEGYSVSREKKESFPLTVTSAQKNPTAFYLCASSGLAGDQETQYFGPGTRLLVL.

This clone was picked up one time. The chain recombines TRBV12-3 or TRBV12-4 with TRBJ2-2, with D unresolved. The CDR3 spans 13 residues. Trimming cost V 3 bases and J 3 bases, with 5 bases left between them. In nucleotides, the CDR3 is TGTGCCAGCAGTTTGGGTTACACCGGGGAGCTGTTTTTT. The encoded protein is CASSLGYTGELFF.

CDR3 sequence reads: CAWSVRPSGEADTQYF. In DNA form, the CDR3 reads TGTGCCTGGAGTGTACGTCCTAGCGGGGAGGCAGATACGCAGTATTTT. The chain combines TRBV30 with TRBJ2-3; the match to TRBD2 covers 9 bases. The CDR3 length is 16 residues. Germline loops: CDR1 GTSNPN, CDR2 SVGIG (reference sequence). V was pared by 0 bases and J by 4 bases, with 8 bases of the junction left unmatched.

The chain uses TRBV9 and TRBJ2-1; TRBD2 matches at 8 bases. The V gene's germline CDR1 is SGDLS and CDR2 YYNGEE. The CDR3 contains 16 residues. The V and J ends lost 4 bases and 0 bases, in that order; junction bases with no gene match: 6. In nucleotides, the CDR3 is TGTGCCAGCAGCCCGGCGGGGGGTACCTCCTACAATGAGCAGTTCTTC. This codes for CASSPAGGTSYNEQFF.

CDR3 nucleotides: TGCGCCAGCAGCCTACGGAGGACAGGGGTTACCGGGGAGCTGTTTTTT. It codes for CASSLRRTGVTGELFF. The rearrangement links TRBV5-1 to TRBJ2-2, with 9 bases that match TRBD1. Germline V CDR1 and CDR2: SGHRS, YFSETQ. V dropped 4 bases and J dropped 5; count of bases not matched to a gene: 9. The CDR3 length is 16 residues.

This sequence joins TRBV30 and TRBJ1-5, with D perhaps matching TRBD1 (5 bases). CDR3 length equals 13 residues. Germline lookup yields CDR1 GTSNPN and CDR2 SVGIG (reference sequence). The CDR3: CASERGNNQPQHF. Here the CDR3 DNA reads TGTGCGTCGGAAAGGGGTAACAATCAGCCCCAGCATTTT.

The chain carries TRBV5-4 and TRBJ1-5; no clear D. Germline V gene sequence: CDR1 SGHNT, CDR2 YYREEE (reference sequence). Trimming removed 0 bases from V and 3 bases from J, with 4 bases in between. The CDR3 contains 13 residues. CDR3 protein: CASSLDNNQPQHF. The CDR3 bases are TGTGCCAGCAGCTTGGATAACAATCAGCCCCAGCATTTT. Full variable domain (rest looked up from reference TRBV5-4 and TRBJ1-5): ETGVTQSPTHLIKTRGQQVTLRCSSQSGHNTVSWYQQALGQGPQFIFQYYREEENGRGNFPPRFSGLQFPNYSSELNVNALELDDSALYLCASSLDNNQPQHFGDGTRLSIL.

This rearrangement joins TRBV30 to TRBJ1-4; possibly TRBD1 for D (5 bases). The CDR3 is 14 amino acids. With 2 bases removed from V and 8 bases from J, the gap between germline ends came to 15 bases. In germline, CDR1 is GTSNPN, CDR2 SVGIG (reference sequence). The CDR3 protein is CAWSQQAIGEKLFF. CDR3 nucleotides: TGTGCCTGGAGTCAACAGGCGATAGGGGAAAAACTGTTTTTT.

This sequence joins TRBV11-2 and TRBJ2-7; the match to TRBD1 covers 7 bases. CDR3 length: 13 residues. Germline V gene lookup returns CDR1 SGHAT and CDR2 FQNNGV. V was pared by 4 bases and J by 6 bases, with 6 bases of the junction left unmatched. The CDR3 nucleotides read TGTGCCAGCAGCTCCTACAGGGGTGGCGAGCAGTACTTC. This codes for CASSSYRGGEQYF.

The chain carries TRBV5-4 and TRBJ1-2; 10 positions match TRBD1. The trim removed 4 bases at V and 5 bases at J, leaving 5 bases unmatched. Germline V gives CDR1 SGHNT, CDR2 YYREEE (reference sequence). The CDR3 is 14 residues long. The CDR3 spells CASSPGQGRYGYTF. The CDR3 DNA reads TGTGCCAGCAGCCCGGGACAGGGGCGTTATGGCTACACCTTC.